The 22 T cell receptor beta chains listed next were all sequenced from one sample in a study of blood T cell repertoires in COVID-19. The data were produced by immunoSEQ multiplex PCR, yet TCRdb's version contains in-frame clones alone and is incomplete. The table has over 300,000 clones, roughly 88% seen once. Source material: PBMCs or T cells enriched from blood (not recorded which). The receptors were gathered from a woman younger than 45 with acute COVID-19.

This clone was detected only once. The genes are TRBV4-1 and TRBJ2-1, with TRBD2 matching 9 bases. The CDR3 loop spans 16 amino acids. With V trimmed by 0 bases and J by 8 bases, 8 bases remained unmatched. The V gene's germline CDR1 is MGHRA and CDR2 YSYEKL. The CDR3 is CASSQEGLAGRDEQFF. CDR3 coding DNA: TGCGCCAGCAGCCAAGAAGGCCTAGCGGGGAGGGATGAGCAGTTCTTC.

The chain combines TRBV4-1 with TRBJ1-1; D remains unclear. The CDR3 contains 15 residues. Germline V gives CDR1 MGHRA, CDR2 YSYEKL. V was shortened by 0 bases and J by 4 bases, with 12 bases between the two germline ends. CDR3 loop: CASSQESGTSTEAFF. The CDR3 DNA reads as TGCGCCAGCAGCCAAGAATCAGGCACGAGCACTGAAGCTTTCTTT.

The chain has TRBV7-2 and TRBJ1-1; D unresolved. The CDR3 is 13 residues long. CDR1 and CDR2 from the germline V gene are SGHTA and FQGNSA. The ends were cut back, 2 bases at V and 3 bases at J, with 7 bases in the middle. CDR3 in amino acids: CASSLSRDTEAFF. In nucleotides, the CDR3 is TGTGCCAGCAGCTTATCACGGGACACTGAAGCTTTCTTT. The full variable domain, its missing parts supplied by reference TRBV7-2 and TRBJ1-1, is GAGVSQSPSNKVTEKGKDVELRCDPISGHTALYWYRQSLGQGLEFLIYFQGNSAPDKSGLPSDRFSAERTGGSVSTLTIQRTQQEDSAVYLCASSLSRDTEAFFGQGTRLTVV.

CDR3 protein: CASGLGQASNQPQHF. CDR3 DNA sequence: TGTGCTAGTGGTTTGGGCCAGGCTAGCAATCAGCCCCAGCATTTT. The chain has TRBV12-5 and TRBJ1-5; D is unclear. The V and J ends lost 1 base and 0 bases respectively, with 7 bases between them. This CDR3 region has 15 residues. Germline loops: CDR1 LGHNT, CDR2 FRNRAP.

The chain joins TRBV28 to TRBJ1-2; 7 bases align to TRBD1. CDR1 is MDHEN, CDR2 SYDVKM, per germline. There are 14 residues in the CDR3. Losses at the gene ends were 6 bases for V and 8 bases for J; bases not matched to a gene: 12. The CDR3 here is CASSSHGEDRGYTF. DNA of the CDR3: TGTGCCAGCAGCTCTCACGGGGAGGACAGGGGCTACACCTTC.

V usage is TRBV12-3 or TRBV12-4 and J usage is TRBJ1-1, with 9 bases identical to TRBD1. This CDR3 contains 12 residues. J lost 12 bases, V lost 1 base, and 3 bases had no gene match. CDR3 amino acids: CASSLGGQGSFF. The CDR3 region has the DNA TGTGCCAGCAGTTTAGGGGGACAGGGCTCTTTCTTT.

CDR3 residues: CATSDLQGWLTGELFF. CDR3 coding DNA: TGTGCCACCAGTGACTTACAGGGGTGGTTGACCGGGGAGCTGTTTTTT. V usage is TRBV24-1 and J usage is TRBJ2-2; 7 bases align to TRBD1. V was pared by 4 bases and J by 5 bases, with 9 bases of the junction left unmatched. The germline CDR1 and CDR2 sequences are KGHDR and SFDVKD. The CDR3 has 16 amino acids.

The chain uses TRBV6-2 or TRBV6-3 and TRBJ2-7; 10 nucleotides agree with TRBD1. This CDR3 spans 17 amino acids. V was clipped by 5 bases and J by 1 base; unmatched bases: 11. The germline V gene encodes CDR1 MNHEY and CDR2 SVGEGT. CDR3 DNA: TGTGCCAGCAGTAAGGACACCTGGACAGGGGGATCCTACGAGCAGTACTTC. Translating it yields CASSKDTWTGGSYEQYF.

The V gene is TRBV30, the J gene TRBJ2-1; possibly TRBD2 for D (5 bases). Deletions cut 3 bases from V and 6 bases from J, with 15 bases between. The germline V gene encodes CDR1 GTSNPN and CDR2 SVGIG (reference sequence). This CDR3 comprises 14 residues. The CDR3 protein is CAWRNSGASNEQFF. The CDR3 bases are TGTGCCTGGAGAAACAGCGGAGCTTCCAATGAGCAGTTCTTC.

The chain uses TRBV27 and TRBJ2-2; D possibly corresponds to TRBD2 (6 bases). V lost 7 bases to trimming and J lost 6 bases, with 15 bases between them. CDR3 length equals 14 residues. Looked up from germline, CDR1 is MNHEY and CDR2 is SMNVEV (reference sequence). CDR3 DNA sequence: TGTGCCAGCAACAGGTGGGACTCTCCCGGGGAGCTGTTTTTT. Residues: CASNRWDSPGELFF.

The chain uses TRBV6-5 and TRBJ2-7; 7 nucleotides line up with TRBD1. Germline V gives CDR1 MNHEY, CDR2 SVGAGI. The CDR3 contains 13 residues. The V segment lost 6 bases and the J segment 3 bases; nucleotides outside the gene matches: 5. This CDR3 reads CASSRGQNYEQYF. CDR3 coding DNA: TGTGCCAGCAGCAGGGGACAGAACTACGAGCAGTACTTC.

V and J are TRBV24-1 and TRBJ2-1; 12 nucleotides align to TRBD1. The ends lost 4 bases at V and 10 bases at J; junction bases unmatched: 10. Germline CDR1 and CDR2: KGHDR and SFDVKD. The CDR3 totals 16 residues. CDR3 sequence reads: CATSEAGTGGEREQFF. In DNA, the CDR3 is TGTGCCACCAGTGAAGCCGGGACAGGGGGCGAAAGGGAGCAGTTCTTC.

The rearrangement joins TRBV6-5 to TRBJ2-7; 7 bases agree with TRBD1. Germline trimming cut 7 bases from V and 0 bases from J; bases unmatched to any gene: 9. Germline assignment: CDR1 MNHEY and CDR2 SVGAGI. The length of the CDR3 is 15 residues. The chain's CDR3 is CASKRATGSSYEQYF. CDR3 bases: TGTGCCAGCAAGAGAGCGACAGGGAGCTCCTACGAGCAGTACTTC.

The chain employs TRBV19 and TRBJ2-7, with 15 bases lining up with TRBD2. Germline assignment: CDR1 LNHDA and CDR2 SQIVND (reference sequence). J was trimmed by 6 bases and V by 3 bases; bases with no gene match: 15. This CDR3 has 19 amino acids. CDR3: CASSMSFGLAGGLDGEQYF. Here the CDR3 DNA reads TGTGCCAGTAGTATGTCATTTGGACTAGCGGGGGGGCTTGATGGCGAGCAGTACTTC.

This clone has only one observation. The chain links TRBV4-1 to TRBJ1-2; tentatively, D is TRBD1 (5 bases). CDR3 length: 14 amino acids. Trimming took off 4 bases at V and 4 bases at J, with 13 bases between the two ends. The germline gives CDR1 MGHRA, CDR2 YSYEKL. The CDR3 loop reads CASSPSGGPYGYTF. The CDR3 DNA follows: TGCGCCAGCAGCCCCTCGGGGGGACCCTATGGCTACACCTTC.

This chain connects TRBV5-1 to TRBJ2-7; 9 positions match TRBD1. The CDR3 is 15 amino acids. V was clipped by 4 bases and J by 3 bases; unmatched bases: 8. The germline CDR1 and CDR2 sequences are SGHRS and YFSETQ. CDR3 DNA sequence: TGCGCCAGCAGCGAAGGACAGGGGACATACTACGAGCAGTACTTC. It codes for CASSEGQGTYYEQYF. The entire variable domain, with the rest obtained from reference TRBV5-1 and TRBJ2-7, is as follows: KAGVTQTPRYLIKTRGQQVTLSCSPISGHRSVSWYQQTPGQGLQFLFEYFSETQRNKGNFPGRFSGRQFSNSRSEMNVSTLELGDSALYLCASSEGQGTYYEQYFGPGTRLTVT.

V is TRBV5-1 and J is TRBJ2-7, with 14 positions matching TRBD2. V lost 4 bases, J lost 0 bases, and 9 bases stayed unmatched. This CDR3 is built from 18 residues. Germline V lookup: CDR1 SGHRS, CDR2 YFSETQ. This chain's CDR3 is CASSLGTSGGQFSYEQYF. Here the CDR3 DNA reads TGCGCCAGCAGCCTCGGGACTAGCGGGGGCCAATTCTCCTACGAGCAGTACTTC.

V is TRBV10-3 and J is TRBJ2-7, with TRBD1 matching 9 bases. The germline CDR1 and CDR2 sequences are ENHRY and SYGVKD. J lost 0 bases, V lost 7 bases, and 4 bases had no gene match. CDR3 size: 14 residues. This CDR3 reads CAITRTGDSYEQYF. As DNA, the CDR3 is TGTGCCATCACTCGGACAGGGGACTCCTACGAGCAGTACTTC.

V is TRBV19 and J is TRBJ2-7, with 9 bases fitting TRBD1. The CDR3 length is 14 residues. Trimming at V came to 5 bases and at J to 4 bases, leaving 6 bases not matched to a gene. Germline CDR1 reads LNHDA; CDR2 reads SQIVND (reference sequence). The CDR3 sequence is CASSLRDRDYEQYF. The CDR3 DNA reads TGTGCCAGTAGTCTCCGGGACAGGGATTACGAGCAGTACTTC. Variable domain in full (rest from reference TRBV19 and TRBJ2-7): DGGITQSPKYLFRKEGQNVTLSCEQNLNHDAMYWYRQDPGQGLRLIYYSQIVNDFQKGDIAEGYSVSREKKESFPLTVTSAQKNPTAFYLCASSLRDRDYEQYFGPGTRLTVT.

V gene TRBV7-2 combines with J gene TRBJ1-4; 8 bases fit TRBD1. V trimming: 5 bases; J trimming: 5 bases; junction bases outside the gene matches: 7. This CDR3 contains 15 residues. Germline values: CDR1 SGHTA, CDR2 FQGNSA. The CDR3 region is CASSQAGGPNEKLFF. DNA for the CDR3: TGTGCCAGCAGCCAAGCAGGGGGCCCGAATGAAAAACTGTTTTTT.

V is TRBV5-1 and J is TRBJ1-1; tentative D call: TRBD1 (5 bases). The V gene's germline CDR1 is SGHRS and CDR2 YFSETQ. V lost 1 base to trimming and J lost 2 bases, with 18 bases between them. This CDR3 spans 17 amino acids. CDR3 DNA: TGCGCCAGCAGCTTGTTGGGGCTGGCAGACCTTAACACTGAAGCTTTCTTT. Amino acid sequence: CASSLLGLADLNTEAFF.

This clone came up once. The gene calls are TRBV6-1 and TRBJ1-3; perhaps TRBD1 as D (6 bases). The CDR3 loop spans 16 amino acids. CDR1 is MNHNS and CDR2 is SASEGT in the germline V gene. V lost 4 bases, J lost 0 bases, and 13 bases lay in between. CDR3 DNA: TGTGCCAGCAGTGCTACACAGGGCGGCTCTGGAAACACCATATATTTT. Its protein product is CASSATQGGSGNTIYF.